The rows below give T cell receptor beta chains drawn from one sample of a study of blood T cells in healthy people across ages. TCRdb passed the 5' RACE reads through MiXCR, listing each CDR3 protein once. The sample contains about 580,000 distinct CDR3 sequences, roughly 48% of which appear only once. The sample taken for sequencing was blood. The receptors derive from an elderly man in good health. CDR3s include the opening cysteine and the closing phenylalanine or tryptophan. The D gene is left open where the match is weak. Where a row states a size, it is once, few, many or the class of an expanded clone; other rows omit it.

v_gene,len,d_gene,j_gene,abundance,CDR3aa,CDR3nt
TRBV10-3,18,TRBD2,TRBJ2-1,many,CAISEGLAGGPSYNEQFF,TGTGCCATCAGTGAGGGACTAGCGGGAGGGCCGTCCTACAATGAGCAGTTCTTC
TRBV5-1,15,-,TRBJ1-2,-,CASSLGTGLAYGYTF,TGCGCCAGCAGCTTGGGTACAGGGCTGGCCTATGGCTACACCTTC
TRBV7-2,17,TRBD1,TRBJ2-7,-,CASSLGPSRTGYYEQYF,TGTGCCAGCAGCTTAGGCCCCTCGAGGACAGGTTACTACGAGCAGTACTTC
TRBV3-1,14,-,TRBJ2-5,few,CASSRGQGEETQYF,TGTGCCAGCAGCCGCGGACAAGGAGAAGAGACCCAGTACTTC
TRBV15,13,-,TRBJ2-7,-,CATSRDYTYEQYF,TGTGCCACCAGCAGAGATTATACCTACGAGCAGTACTTC
TRBV4-3,14,-,TRBJ1-2,-,CASSQGPGAYGYTF,TGCGCCAGCAGCCAAGGGCCGGGCGCCTATGGCTACACCTTC
TRBV6-6,14,-,TRBJ1-5,-,CASRYTGSVQPQHF,TGTGCCAGCAGGTACACAGGTTCCGTCCAGCCCCAGCATTTT
TRBV20-1,15,-,TRBJ2-1,-,CSASLGGRSYNEQFF,TGCAGTGCTAGCCTCGGTGGTAGGTCCTACAATGAGCAGTTCTTC
TRBV6-2/TRBV6-3,11,TRBD1,TRBJ1-2,-,CARAGQSGYTF,TGTGCCAGGGCGGGACAGAGTGGCTACACCTTC
TRBV2,15,-,TRBJ2-1,few,CASSERGLSYNEQFF,TGTGCCAGCAGTGAGAGGGGACTTTCCTACAATGAGCAGTTCTTC
TRBV6-2/TRBV6-3,15,-,TRBJ2-5,once,CASRDPLDGQETQYF,TGTGCCAGCAGGGATCCTCTGGACGGGCAAGAGACCCAGTACTTC
TRBV6-2/TRBV6-3,14,-,TRBJ2-2,-,CASSYSALTGELFF,TGTGCCAGCAGTTACTCGGCTCTCACCGGGGAGCTGTTTTTT
TRBV6-6,14,-,TRBJ2-2,many,CASTEGGDTGELFF,TGTGCCAGCACCGAAGGCGGGGACACCGGGGAGCTGTTTTTT
TRBV11-3,15,-,TRBJ2-5,-,CASSLGRWQQETQYF,TGTGCCAGCAGCTTAGGCCGGTGGCAGCAAGAGACCCAGTACTTC
TRBV3-1,15,-,TRBJ1-2,few,CASSQGNAEYYGYTF,TGTGCCAGCAGCCAAGGCAACGCGGAATACTATGGCTACACCTTC
TRBV7-3,13,-,TRBJ2-1,few,CASSSYQPGEQFF,TGTGCCAGCAGCTCTTATCAACCGGGCGAGCAGTTCTTC
TRBV7-2,13,-,TRBJ2-5,few,CASSFSQAETQYF,TGTGCCAGCAGCTTTTCCCAGGCAGAGACCCAGTACTTC
TRBV15,14,-,TRBJ2-5,few,CATSRDPKGETQYF,TGTGCCACCAGCAGGGATCCTAAAGGGGAGACCCAGTACTTC
TRBV7-9,16,TRBD1,TRBJ2-3,few,CASSSRHRGWTDTQYF,TGTGCCAGCAGCTCCAGGCACAGGGGATGGACAGATACGCAGTATTTT
TRBV29-1,15,-,TRBJ2-5,many,CSVETHGSVGETQYF,TGCAGCGTTGAAACCCACGGGAGTGTTGGAGAGACCCAGTACTTC
TRBV4-1,16,-,TRBJ2-7,few,CASSQEGPGSLYEQYF,TGCGCCAGCAGCCAAGAGGGACCCGGATCCTTATACGAGCAGTACTTC
TRBV29-1,13,-,TRBJ1-6,-,CSAVTGGNSPLHF,TGCAGCGCTGTGACGGGAGGGAATTCACCCCTCCACTTT
TRBV6-6,13,-,TRBJ1-2,-,CASSYGVGRAYTF,TGTGCCAGCAGTTACGGGGTCGGAAGGGCCTACACCTTC
TRBV4-3,16,TRBD2,TRBJ2-7,few,CASSPQIAGGVYEQYF,TGCGCCAGCAGCCCTCAGATAGCGGGAGGTGTATACGAGCAGTACTTC
TRBV5-1,16,TRBD2,TRBJ2-4,few,CASSLVSGRPSNIQYF,TGCGCCAGCAGCTTGGTTAGCGGGAGGCCTTCAAACATTCAGTACTTC
TRBV10-3,18,TRBD2,TRBJ2-5,-,CAISEAGTSGRYQETQYF,TGTGCCATCAGTGAGGCGGGGACTAGCGGGAGGTACCAAGAGACCCAGTACTTC
TRBV11-2,14,-,TRBJ2-3,-,CASSLADRTDTQYF,TGTGCCAGCAGCTTAGCGGACCGGACAGATACGCAGTATTTT
TRBV12-3/TRBV12-4,13,-,TRBJ1-6,few,CASSLGGYSPLHF,TGTGCCAGCAGTTTAGGCGGGTATTCACCCCTCCACTTT
TRBV6-5,14,-,TRBJ2-3,many,CASSLGGPGVTQYF,TGTGCCAGCAGCCTCGGCGGGCCGGGGGTGACGCAGTATTTT
TRBV7-2,15,-,TRBJ2-1,-,CASSLTGQTYNEQFF,TGTGCCAGCAGCTTAACCGGGCAGACGTACAATGAGCAGTTCTTC
TRBV6-1,16,TRBD2,TRBJ2-3,-,CASSSPGTSQTDTQYF,TGTGCCAGCAGTTCCCCCGGGACTAGTCAGACAGATACGCAGTATTTT
TRBV6-5,13,-,TRBJ2-4,many,CASRELVTNIQYF,TGTGCCAGCAGGGAACTAGTAACAAACATTCAGTACTTC
TRBV6-5,16,-,TRBJ1-1,few,CASSPYAEDGNTEAFF,TGTGCCAGCAGCCCTTACGCCGAGGACGGGAACACTGAAGCTTTCTTT
TRBV6-1,18,TRBD2,TRBJ2-6,-,CASSKLAGGAVGANVLTF,TGTGCCAGCAGTAAACTAGCGGGAGGTGCGGTTGGGGCCAACGTCCTGACTTTC
TRBV20-1,15,-,TRBJ1-4,many,CSARDQARSDEKLFF,TGCAGTGCTAGAGATCAGGCCCGGTCGGATGAAAAACTGTTTTTT
TRBV20-1,15,-,TRBJ2-1,few,CSATPQGLSYNEQFF,TGCAGTGCGACCCCTCAGGGGCTCTCCTACAATGAGCAGTTCTTC
TRBV6-6,14,TRBD1,TRBJ1-4,many,CASSFGQVNEKLFF,TGTGCCAGCAGTTTCGGACAGGTTAATGAAAAACTGTTTTTT
TRBV20-1,15,TRBD1,TRBJ2-7,few,CSAGGGGQVSYEQYF,TGCAGTGCCGGGGGTGGGGGACAGGTCTCCTACGAGCAGTACTTC